One and the same sample provided the 8 T cell receptor beta chains below, sequenced in a study of CD8 T cells in Susac syndrome. After extraction with the RNeasy kit, about 0.45 to 1 ug of the RNA was reverse transcribed using random hexamers. Each CDR3 protein gets one entry after TCRdb re-called the immunoSEQ multiplex PCR reads with MiXCR. Of about 300,000 distinct CDR3 sequences in the sample, approximately 85% were seen once. The sample consisted of CD8+ T cells from PBMCs. The receptors come from a human donor with multiple sclerosis.

The V and J genes are TRBV27 and TRBJ1-5; D unclear. Per germline, CDR1 MNHEY and CDR2 SMNVEV (reference sequence). V lost 5 bases, J lost 2 bases, and 10 bases lay in between. This CDR3 has 14 amino acids. CDR3 sequence reads: CASSPSSGNQPQHF. For the CDR3, the DNA is TGTGCCAGCAGTCCATCTAGTGGCAATCAGCCCCAGCATTTT.

This clonotype has a handful of counts. The chain is built from TRBV6-2 or TRBV6-3 and TRBJ2-1; D tentatively reads TRBD1 or TRBD2 (6 bases each). Per germline, CDR1 MNHEY and CDR2 SVGEGT. The ends were cut back, 2 bases at V and 5 bases at J, with 22 bases in the middle. The CDR3 extends over 18 amino acids. The chain's CDR3 is CASSYLGGGHPSDNEQFF. For the CDR3, the DNA is TGTGCCAGCAGTTACCTCGGGGGCGGCCATCCATCCGACAATGAGCAGTTCTTC.

The chain recombines TRBV19 with TRBJ2-7; D is undetermined. V lost 3 bases to trimming and J lost 2 bases, with 11 bases between them. Germline CDR1 is LNHDA and CDR2 is SQIVND (reference sequence). This CDR3 spans 14 amino acids. The CDR3 is CASSISISTYEQYF. CDR3 bases: TGTGCCAGTAGTATCTCCATTTCTACCTACGAGCAGTACTTC.

The chain links TRBV28 to TRBJ2-7, with TRBD1 matching over 9 bases. With 6 bases clipped from V and 0 bases from J, the junction kept 6 bases outside the gene matches. The CDR3 is made up of 15 amino acids. From germline, CDR1 is MDHEN and CDR2 SYDVKM. The CDR3 DNA is TGTGCCAGCAGCGTTAGGACAGGGGCCTCCTACGAGCAGTACTTC. Translating it yields CASSVRTGASYEQYF. The full variable domain, completed using reference TRBV28 and TRBJ2-7, is DVKVTQSSRYLVKRTGEKVFLECVQDMDHENMFWYRQDPGLGLRLIYFSYDVKMKEKGDIPEGYSVSREKKERFSLILESASTNQTSMYLCASSVRTGASYEQYFGPGTRLTVT.

V gene TRBV28 combines with J gene TRBJ2-1, with D tentatively TRBD1 (5 bases). V lost 3 bases to trimming and J lost 3 bases, with 12 bases between them. Per the germline V gene, CDR1 is MDHEN and CDR2 is SYDVKM. CDR3 size: 15 residues. This CDR3 is CASSFRQGGYNEQFF. CDR3 coding DNA: TGTGCCAGCAGTTTCCGGCAGGGCGGCTACAATGAGCAGTTCTTC.

This chain joins TRBV6-5 and TRBJ2-7, with TRBD2 identical over 9 bases. The V and J ends lost 0 bases and 4 bases, in that order; junction bases with no gene match: 7. Looked up from germline, CDR1 is MNHEY and CDR2 is SVGAGI. The CDR3 contains 16 residues. CDR3 protein: CASSYSSSGNWYEQYF. The CDR3 nucleotides are TGTGCCAGCAGTTACTCCTCTAGCGGGAATTGGTACGAGCAGTACTTC.

The chain recombines TRBV7-2 with TRBJ2-7; D is unresolved. Germline CDR1 is SGHTA and CDR2 is FQGNSA. V was cut by 4 bases and J by 6 bases, with 10 bases left in between. CDR3 length: 12 amino acids. Written as DNA, the CDR3 is TGTGCCAGCAGCTACCCCCCGAGCGAGCAGTACTTC. Amino acid sequence: CASSYPPSEQYF.

The rearrangement links TRBV9 to TRBJ2-3; 7 bases match TRBD2. This CDR3 has 16 residues. V lost 0 bases, J lost 2 bases, and 6 bases stayed unmatched. Germline-derived CDR1 and CDR2 are SGDLS and YYNGEE. CDR3 protein: CASSVGLAEHTDTQYF. The CDR3 region has the DNA TGTGCCAGCAGCGTAGGTCTAGCGGAGCACACAGATACGCAGTATTTT.